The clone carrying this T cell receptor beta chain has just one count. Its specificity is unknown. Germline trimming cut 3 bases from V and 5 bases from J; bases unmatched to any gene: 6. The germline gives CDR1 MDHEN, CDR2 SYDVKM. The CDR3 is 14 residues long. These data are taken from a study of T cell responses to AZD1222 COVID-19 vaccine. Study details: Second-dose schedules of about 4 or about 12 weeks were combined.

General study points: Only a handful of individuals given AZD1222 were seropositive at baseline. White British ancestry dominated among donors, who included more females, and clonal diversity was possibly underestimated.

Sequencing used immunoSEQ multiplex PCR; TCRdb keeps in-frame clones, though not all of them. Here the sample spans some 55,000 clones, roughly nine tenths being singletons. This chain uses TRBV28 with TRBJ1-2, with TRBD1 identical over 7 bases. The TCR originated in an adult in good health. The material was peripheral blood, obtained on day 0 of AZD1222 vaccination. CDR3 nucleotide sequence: TGTGCCAGCAGTTTCTTGGGACAGAAGTATGGCTACACCTTC. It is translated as CASSFLGQKYGYTF.